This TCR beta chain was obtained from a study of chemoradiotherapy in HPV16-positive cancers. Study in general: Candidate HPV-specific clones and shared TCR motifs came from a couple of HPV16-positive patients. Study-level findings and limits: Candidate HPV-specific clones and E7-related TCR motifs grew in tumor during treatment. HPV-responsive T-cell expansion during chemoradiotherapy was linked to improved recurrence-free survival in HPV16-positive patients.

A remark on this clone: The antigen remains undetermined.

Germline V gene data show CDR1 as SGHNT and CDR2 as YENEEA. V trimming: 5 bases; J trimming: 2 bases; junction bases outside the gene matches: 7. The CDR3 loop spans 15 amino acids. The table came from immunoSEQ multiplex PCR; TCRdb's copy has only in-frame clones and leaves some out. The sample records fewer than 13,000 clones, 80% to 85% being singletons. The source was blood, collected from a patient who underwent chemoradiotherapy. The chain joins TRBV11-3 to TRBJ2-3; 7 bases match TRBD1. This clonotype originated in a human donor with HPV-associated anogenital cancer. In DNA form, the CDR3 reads TGTGCCAGCAGCCCCCGGACAGGAAACACAGATACGCAGTATTTT. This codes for CASSPRTGNTDTQYF.